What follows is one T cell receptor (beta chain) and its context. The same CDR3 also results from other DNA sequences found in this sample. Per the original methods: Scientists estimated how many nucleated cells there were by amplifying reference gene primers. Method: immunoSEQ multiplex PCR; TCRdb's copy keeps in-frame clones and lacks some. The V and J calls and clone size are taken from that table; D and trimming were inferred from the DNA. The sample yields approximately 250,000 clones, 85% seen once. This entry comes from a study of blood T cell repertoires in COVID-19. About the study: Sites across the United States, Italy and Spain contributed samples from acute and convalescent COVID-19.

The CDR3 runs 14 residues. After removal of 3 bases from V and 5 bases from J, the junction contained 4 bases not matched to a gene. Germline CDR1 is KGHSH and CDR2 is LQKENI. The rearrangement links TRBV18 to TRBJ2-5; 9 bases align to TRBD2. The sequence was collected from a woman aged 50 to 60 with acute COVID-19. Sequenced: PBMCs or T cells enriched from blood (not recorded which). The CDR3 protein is CASSPTSGGETQYF. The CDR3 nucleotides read TGTGCCAGCTCACCGACTAGCGGCGGGGAGACCCAGTACTTC.